This T cell receptor delta chain was recorded in a study of gamma-delta T cells after stem cell transplantation. TCRdb ran CATT on the RT-PCR reads. Of about 2,100 delta-chain clones detected, approximately 2% appear once; the ten largest clones hold roughly a sixth. Details on this clone: TCRdb's protein, taken from a much larger clone, differs from this DNA's translation at residue 4, likely owing to a read error; the protein displayed comes from the DNA.

This CDR3 has 15 residues. Germline V gene data show CDR1 as GEAIGNYY and CDR2 as EKD. The specimen was gamma-delta T cells. The V and J genes are TRDV2 and TRDJ1; possibly TRDD2 for D (5 bases). The receptor was isolated from a human donor. It is not recorded whose cells these are; they may come from a transplant donor. CDR3 in amino acids: CACGTVSSRGDKLIF. In DNA, the CDR3 is TGTGCCTGTGGCACCGTTTCCTCACGAGGCGATAAACTCATCTTT.